This paragraph reports one TCR beta chain. The CDR3 totals 13 residues. Trimming left V 3 bases short and J 4 bases short, with 7 bases between. MiXCR was run by TCRdb on the 5' RACE reads, yielding one entry per CDR3 protein. The sample yields under 300,000 distinct CDR3 sequences, roughly 13% seen once. The data were taken from a study of T cells after yellow fever vaccination. V and J are TRBV12-3 or TRBV12-4 and TRBJ2-1; unclear D gene. This receptor was obtained from a man aged 30 to 39 who received the YFV17D yellow fever vaccine. This material consisted of CD4+ T cells sorted from PBMCs, taken 45 days after the yellow fever booster vaccination. The CDR3, as DNA: TGTGCCAGCAGTTTTCCGCCTTACAATGAGCAGTTCTTC. It translates to CASSFPPYNEQFF.